The 13 T cell receptor beta chains below come from one sample, sequenced in a study of T cell responses to AZD1222 COVID-19 vaccine. Libraries were prepared by immunoSEQ multiplex PCR; TCRdb keeps only in-frame clonotypes and omits some of them. Among roughly 82,000 clones listed, about 85% were seen once. The sequenced sample was peripheral blood, obtained on day 0 of AZD1222 vaccination. These TCRs come from an adult in good health.

The V and J genes are TRBV7-6 and TRBJ2-7; tentative D call: TRBD1 (6 bases). Germline loops: CDR1 SGHVS, CDR2 FNYEAQ. This CDR3 contains 15 residues. The V and J ends lost 5 bases and 6 bases respectively, with 20 bases between them. The DNA of the CDR3 is TGTGCCAGCAGCCCCCGGGAAGGGAAAGGGGGCGAGCAGTACTTC. Amino acid sequence: CASSPREGKGGEQYF.

V usage is TRBV4-1 and J usage is TRBJ2-2, with D unresolved. There are 15 residues in the CDR3. Trimming stripped 1 base from V and 4 bases from J, with 10 bases between. Looked up from germline, CDR1 is MGHRA and CDR2 is YSYEKL. As DNA, the CDR3 is TGCGCCAGCAGCCAAGTCCTCCTAGTCACCGGGGAGCTGTTTTTT. It yields the protein CASSQVLLVTGELFF.

This clone showed up just once. V usage is TRBV4-3 and J usage is TRBJ2-7; D call uncertain. CDR1 and CDR2 (germline): LGHNA, YSLEER. Trimming stripped 1 base from V and 1 base from J, with 14 bases between. The CDR3 consists of 16 residues. CDR3 sequence reads: CASSQASLGTSYEQYF. The CDR3 region has the DNA TGCGCCAGCAGCCAAGCGAGTTTGGGCACTTCCTACGAGCAGTACTTC.

In its sample, this clone was seen a few times. This chain links TRBV9 with TRBJ1-1; no definite D call. V lost 0 bases, J lost 3 bases, and 9 bases lay in between. The CDR3 is 14 amino acids. Germline V gene lookup returns CDR1 SGDLS and CDR2 YYNGEE. CDR3 bases: TGTGCCAGCAGCGTAGCTCACCGGGACACTGAAGCTTTCTTT. Amino acids: CASSVAHRDTEAFF.

V usage is TRBV5-1 and J usage is TRBJ2-5; 7 bases are a match to TRBD1. Looked up from germline, CDR1 is SGHRS and CDR2 is YFSETQ. There are 17 residues in the CDR3. J was trimmed by 2 bases and V by 2 bases; bases with no gene match: 12. The CDR3 coding sequence is TGCGCCAGCAGCTTCCGTCCGACAGGGAACGGTCAAGAGACCCAGTACTTC. This translates into CASSFRPTGNGQETQYF.

This clone has a single count. J is TRBJ1-1 and V is TRBV6-5; D is undetermined. Germline CDR1 is MNHEY and CDR2 is SVGAGI. The CDR3 covers 15 residues. The germline V and J ends were trimmed by 4 bases and 4 bases, with 16 bases remaining between them. This CDR3 is CASSWGSGSPTEAFF. CDR3 sequence (DNA): TGTGCCAGCAGTTGGGGTTCAGGTTCCCCCACTGAAGCTTTCTTT.

J is TRBJ2-7 and V is TRBV6-5, with D unresolved. This CDR3 comprises 13 residues. Trimming took off 0 bases at V and 4 bases at J, with 7 bases between the two ends. CDR1 is MNHEY and CDR2 is SVGAGI in the germline V gene. CDR3 sequence: CASSYSQFYEQYF. The CDR3 DNA is TGTGCCAGCAGTTACTCTCAGTTTTACGAGCAGTACTTC.

This clone was detected only once. The V call is TRBV10-2, the J call TRBJ2-3, with a weak D call TRBD1 (6 bases). This CDR3 is 13 amino acids long. CDR1 is WSHSY, CDR2 SAAADI, per germline. Trimming removed 5 bases at V and 4 bases at J, with 10 bases between. CDR3 in DNA: TGCGCCAGCAGTTTCAACAGGGCAGATACGCAGTATTTT. This gives the protein CASSFNRADTQYF.

The chain links TRBV5-4 to TRBJ2-1; TRBD1 is a possible D gene (6 bases). V gave up 0 bases and J gave up 0 bases, with 13 bases separating them. The CDR3 spans 17 residues. Germline loops: CDR1 SGHNT, CDR2 YYREEE (reference sequence). CDR3 sequence (DNA): TGTGCCAGCAGCTTGGGGGCAGGGGCCTACTCCTACAATGAGCAGTTCTTC. It yields the protein CASSLGAGAYSYNEQFF.

The chain's CDR3 is CASSGPGSNTGELFF. Here the CDR3 DNA reads TGTGCCAGCAGTGGACCAGGGTCGAACACCGGGGAGCTGTTTTTT. The rearrangement links TRBV5-4 to TRBJ2-2, with D perhaps matching TRBD1 (5 bases). The CDR3 consists of 15 residues. With 5 bases removed from V and 0 bases from J, the gap between germline ends came to 11 bases. Germline CDR1 and CDR2: SGHNT and YYREEE (reference sequence).

This chain joins TRBV30 and TRBJ1-4; a weak D match, TRBD1 (5 bases). With 0 bases removed from V and 7 bases from J, the gap between germline ends came to 12 bases. The CDR3 consists of 14 residues. Per germline, CDR1 GTSNPN and CDR2 SVGIG (reference sequence). The CDR3 DNA reads as TGTGCCTGGAGTGTTGGCAGGGAAGGTGAAAAACTGTTTTTT. Amino acid sequence: CAWSVGREGEKLFF.

This sequence joins TRBV7-2 and TRBJ2-5; TRBD2 matches 12 bases. Germline lookup yields CDR1 SGHTA and CDR2 FQGNSA. This CDR3 has 17 residues. V gave up 1 base and J gave up 5 bases; unmatched junction bases: 8. CDR3 DNA: TGTGCCAGCAGCTTAGTTGTGACTAGCGGGGGAAGGGAGACCCAGTACTTC. Translating gives CASSLVVTSGGRETQYF.

The CDR3 region is CASRSLDRVNYGYTF. In nucleotides, the CDR3 is TGTGCCAGCAGGTCCCTGGACAGGGTAAACTATGGCTACACCTTC. V usage is TRBV3-1 (or the pseudogene TRBV3-2) and J usage is TRBJ1-2; 8 nucleotides line up with TRBD1. The CDR3 loop spans 15 amino acids. Germline loops: CDR1 LGHDT, CDR2 YNNKEL (reference sequence). The junction had 8 bases not matched to a gene; V was cut back by 6 bases and J by 2 bases.